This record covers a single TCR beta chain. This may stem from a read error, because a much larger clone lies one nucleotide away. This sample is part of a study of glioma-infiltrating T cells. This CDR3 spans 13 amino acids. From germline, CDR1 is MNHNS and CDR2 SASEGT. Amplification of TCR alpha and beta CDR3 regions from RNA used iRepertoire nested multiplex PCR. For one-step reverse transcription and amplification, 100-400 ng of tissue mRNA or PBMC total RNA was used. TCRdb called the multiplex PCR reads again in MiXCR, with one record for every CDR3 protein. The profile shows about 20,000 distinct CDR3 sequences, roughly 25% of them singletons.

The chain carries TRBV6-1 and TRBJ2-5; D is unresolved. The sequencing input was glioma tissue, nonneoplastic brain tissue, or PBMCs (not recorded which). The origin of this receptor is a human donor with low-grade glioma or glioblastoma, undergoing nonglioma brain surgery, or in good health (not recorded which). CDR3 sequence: CASGKTLQESQYF. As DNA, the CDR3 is TGTGCCAGCGGAAAGACACTTCAAGAGAGCCAGTACTTC.